A single sample is the source of the 3 T cell receptor beta chains below, sequenced in a study of cytomegalovirus exposure and HLA in healthy donors. The primer mix had 60 Vbeta and 13 Jbeta primers. Profiled with immunoSEQ multiplex PCR; TCRdb holds only in-frame clones, not every one. The data show 100,000 to 150,000 clones, with 83% seen just once and roughly 4% held by the top ten. Input material: PBMCs. The source is a woman aged 40 to 55 in good health and CMV-seropositive.

A single count supports this clone. V usage is TRBV2 and J usage is TRBJ1-1; maybe TRBD1 (6 bases). V shed 7 bases and J shed 5 bases, with 20 bases lying between them. The CDR3 totals 15 residues. Germline lookup yields CDR1 SNHLY and CDR2 FYNNEI. This CDR3 is CASKGDRDGATEAFF. The CDR3 DNA sequence: TGTGCCAGCAAGGGGGATCGAGACGGAGCAACTGAAGCTTTCTTT.

This rearrangement joins TRBV18 to TRBJ2-2; the D gene is possibly TRBD2 (6 bases). With 3 bases removed from V and 1 base from J, the gap between germline ends came to 9 bases. Germline values: CDR1 KGHSH, CDR2 LQKENI. The CDR3 loop spans 15 amino acids. CDR3 in amino acids: CASSPLAENTGELFF. CDR3 bases: TGTGCCAGCTCACCCTTAGCGGAGAACACCGGGGAGCTGTTTTTT.

This clone was recorded a few times. This chain uses TRBV28 with TRBJ1-5; unclear D gene. The CDR3 has 14 residues. CDR1 is MDHEN and CDR2 is SYDVKM in the germline V gene. V gave up 5 bases and J gave up 7 bases, with 15 bases separating them. The chain's CDR3 is CASSPLAGFQPQHF. As DNA, the CDR3 is TGTGCCAGCAGTCCCCTGGCGGGGTTCCAGCCCCAGCATTTT.